These 13 T cell receptor beta chains were all obtained from the same sample, sequenced in a study of CD8+CD57+ T cells in acquired aplastic anemia. Individuals selected for sequencing had exhibited CD8+CD57+ cell expansion on flow cytometry. Researchers used genomic DNA as the template to profile TCR beta VDJ and CDR3. TCRdb re-called the reads through MiXCR, storing one row per CDR3 protein. The sample includes approximately 220,000 distinct CDR3 sequences, around 50% seen only once; the top ten take 15% to 20%. The sequenced sample was sorted CD4+, CD8+, or CD8+CD57+ T cells (not recorded which) from PBMCs. The receptors come from a human donor with aplastic anemia.

This clonotype appeared a single time. V usage is TRBV19 and J usage is TRBJ1-6; the D is unclear. V was clipped by 9 bases and J by 6 bases, with 12 bases between them. The CDR3 is 13 residues long. Germline V gives CDR1 LNHDA, CDR2 SQIVND (reference sequence). Here the CDR3 reads CASSLVVNSPLHF. The DNA of the CDR3 is TGTGCCAGCAGCTTGGTAGTTAATTCACCCCTCCACTTT.

CDR3 residues: CSGSVGEQFF. CDR3 DNA sequence: TGCAGCGGCAGTGTGGGGGAGCAGTTCTTC. This chain uses TRBV29-1 with TRBJ2-1, with D uncertain. The CDR3 covers 10 residues. Trimming stripped 7 bases from V and 10 bases from J, with 11 bases between. Germline assignment: CDR1 SQVTM and CDR2 ANQGSEA.

The rearrangement joins TRBV15 to TRBJ2-5, with D perhaps matching TRBD1 or TRBD2 (6 bases each). CDR1 is LNHNV and CDR2 is YYDKDF in the germline V gene (reference sequence). The CDR3 is 15 residues long. V dropped 0 bases and J dropped 10 bases, with 18 bases sitting between them. The CDR3 sequence: CATSRDKGGFGVQYF. The CDR3 bases are TGTGCCACCAGCAGAGATAAGGGGGGTTTTGGTGTCCAGTACTTC.

For this clonotype: Mismatch with germline at one junction end may stem from a read error. This chain links TRBV29-1 with TRBJ2-7; TRBD2 matches 11 bases. The CDR3 consists of 15 residues. CDR1 and CDR2 from the germline V gene are SQVTM and ANQGSEA. The CDR3 coding sequence is TGCAGCGCTGAAGCTCATGTTAGCGGGGGGGCCGAGCAGTACTTC. This sequence encodes CSAEAHVSGGAEQYF.

This clonotype appeared many times. J is TRBJ2-1 and V is TRBV14; 12 bases map to TRBD2. There are 18 residues in the CDR3. Germline V gene sequence: CDR1 SGHDN, CDR2 FVKESK. Unmatched junction bases numbered 11, after V lost 4 bases and J lost 4 bases. The CDR3 nucleotides are TGTGCCAGCAGCCCATTTTTCGGGCTAGCGGGGGGGTACAATGAGCAGTTCTTC. This encodes CASSPFFGLAGGYNEQFF.

The V gene is TRBV19, the J gene TRBJ1-1; 8 bases match TRBD1. The V gene's germline CDR1 is LNHDA and CDR2 SQIVND (reference sequence). The CDR3 spans 12 residues. V was pared by 11 bases and J by 4 bases, with 6 bases of the junction left unmatched. CDR3 coding DNA: TGTGCCGCCCGCACAGGGGGCACTGAAGCTTTCTTT. Its translation is CAARTGGTEAFF. Combining the CDR3 with reference TRBV19 and TRBJ1-1 gives the whole variable domain DGGITQSPKYLFRKEGQNVTLSCEQNLNHDAMYWYRQDPGQGLRLIYYSQIVNDFQKGDIAEGYSVSREKKESFPLTVTSAQKNPTAFYLCAARTGGTEAFFGQGTRLTVV.

The rearrangement uses TRBV7-2 and TRBJ2-1; 8 bases map to TRBD2. Germline assignment: CDR1 SGHTA and CDR2 FQGNSA. The CDR3 is 15 residues long. Trimming at V came to 2 bases and at J to 12 bases, leaving 12 bases not matched to a gene. The CDR3 nucleotides read TGTGCCAGCAGCTTAACCCAGCGGGGGACGGATGGGCAGTTCTTC. Translation gives CASSLTQRGTDGQFF.

Many counts were recorded for this clonotype. The chain has TRBV2 and TRBJ1-1, with D possibly being TRBD1 (5 bases). From germline, CDR1 is SNHLY and CDR2 FYNNEI. Deletions cut 6 bases from V and 1 base from J, with 15 bases between. The CDR3 is 15 residues long. The CDR3 bases are TGTGCCAGCAGGGACCTGGGCCAGGGGAACACTGAAGCTTTCTTT. This translates into CASRDLGQGNTEAFF.

The CDR3 bases are TGTGCCAGCAGCCTCGGGACAGGGGGCGTTAGGGTGCATTCACCCCTCCACTTT. This translates into CASSLGTGGVRVHSPLHF. The rearrangement joins TRBV9 to TRBJ1-6, with 12 bases that match TRBD1. This CDR3 is built from 18 residues. The germline gives CDR1 SGDLS, CDR2 YYNGEE. V trimming: 4 bases; J trimming: 8 bases; junction bases outside the gene matches: 13.

Notes on this clonotype: Germline is not matched at one junction end, which may reflect a read error. The V call is TRBV15, the J call TRBJ2-1, with 9 bases fitting TRBD1. In germline, CDR1 is LNHNV, CDR2 YYDKDF (reference sequence). There are 15 residues in the CDR3. CDR3 sequence: CATSREGQGDNERFF. The CDR3 bases are TGTGCCACCAGCAGAGAGGGACAGGGAGACAATGAGCGGTTCTTC.

This clonotype was seen just once. A read error is possible here, since a much larger clone lies one base away. This rearrangement joins TRBV12-3 or TRBV12-4 to TRBJ1-1; weak D call: TRBD1 (5 bases). This CDR3 comprises 13 residues. The CDR3 sequence: CASSPGYDTEACF. The DNA for the CDR3 is TGTGCCAGCAGTCCAGGGTATGACACTGAAGCTTGCTTT.

The chain uses TRBV20-1 and TRBJ2-7, with D possibly TRBD1 on 6 matching bases. Germline values: CDR1 DFQATT, CDR2 SNEGSKA (reference sequence). CDR3 length: 15 amino acids. V lost 6 bases, J lost 0 bases, and 18 bases lay in between. The CDR3 protein is CSATNWTDYSYEQYF. In nucleotides, the CDR3 is TGCAGTGCCACCAACTGGACAGACTACTCCTACGAGCAGTACTTC.

The chain links TRBV20-1 to TRBJ1-2; no clear D. The length of the CDR3 is 12 residues. Trimming stripped 4 bases from V and 1 base from J, with 7 bases between. The germline CDR1 and CDR2 sequences are DFQATT and SNEGSKA (reference sequence). CDR3 DNA: TGCAGTGCTACGCACAGTAACTATGGCTACACCTTC. Translation: CSATHSNYGYTF.